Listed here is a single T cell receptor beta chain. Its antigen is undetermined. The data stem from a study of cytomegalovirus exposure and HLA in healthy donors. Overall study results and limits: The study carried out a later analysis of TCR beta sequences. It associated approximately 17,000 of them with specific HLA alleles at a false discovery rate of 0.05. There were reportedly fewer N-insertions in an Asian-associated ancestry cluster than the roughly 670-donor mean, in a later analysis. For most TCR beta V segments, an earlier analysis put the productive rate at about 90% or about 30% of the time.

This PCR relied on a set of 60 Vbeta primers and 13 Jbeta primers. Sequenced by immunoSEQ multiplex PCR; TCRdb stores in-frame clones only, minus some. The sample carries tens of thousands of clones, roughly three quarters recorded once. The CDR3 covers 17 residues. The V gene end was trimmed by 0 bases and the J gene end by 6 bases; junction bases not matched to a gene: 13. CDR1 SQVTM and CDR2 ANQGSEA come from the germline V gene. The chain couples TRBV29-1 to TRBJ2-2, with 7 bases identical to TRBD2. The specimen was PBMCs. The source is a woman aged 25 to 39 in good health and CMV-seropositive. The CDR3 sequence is CSVEDQGDYDLAGELFF. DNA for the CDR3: TGCAGCGTTGAAGATCAAGGGGACTATGATTTGGCCGGGGAGCTGTTTTTT.